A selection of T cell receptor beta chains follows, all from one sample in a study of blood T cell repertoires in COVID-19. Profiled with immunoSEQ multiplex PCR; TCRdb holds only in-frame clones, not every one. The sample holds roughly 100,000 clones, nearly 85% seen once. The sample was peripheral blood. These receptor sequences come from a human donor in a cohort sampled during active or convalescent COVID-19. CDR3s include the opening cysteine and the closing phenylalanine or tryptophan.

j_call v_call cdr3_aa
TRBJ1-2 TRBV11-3 CASSLEGRVHGYTF
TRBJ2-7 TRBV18 CASSPGQGSEQYF
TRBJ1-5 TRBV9 CASSVGSGASQPQHF
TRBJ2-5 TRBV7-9 CASTSNRGGGETQYF
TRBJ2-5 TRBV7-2 CASGSLGAFQETQYF
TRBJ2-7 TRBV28 CASSLGQNSYEQYF
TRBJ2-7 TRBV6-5 CASQLGTAYEQYF
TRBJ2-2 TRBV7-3 CASSSTVATGELFF
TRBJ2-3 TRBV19 CASSIGGVAGGDTQYF
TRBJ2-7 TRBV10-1 CASSESGAGRHEQYF
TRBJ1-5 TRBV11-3 CASSPGTGLSNQPQHF
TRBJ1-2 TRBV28 CASLTARYGYTF
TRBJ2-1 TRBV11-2 CASSLARLAGAEQFF
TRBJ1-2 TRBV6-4 CASSSGGQGLPYYGYTF
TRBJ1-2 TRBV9 CASSVVVQGADGYTF
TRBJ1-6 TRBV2 CASSSLSSYNSPLHF
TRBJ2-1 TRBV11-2 CASSFSSSYNEQFF
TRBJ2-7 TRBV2 CASSERYGGTYEQYF
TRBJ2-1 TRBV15 CATSRVETRPSEQFF
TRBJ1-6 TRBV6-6 CASRHRDYSSPLHF
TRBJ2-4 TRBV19 CASRRTGVNIQYF
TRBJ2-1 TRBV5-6 CASSLEGTGAWNEQFF
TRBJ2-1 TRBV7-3 CASSPGTSAYNEQFF
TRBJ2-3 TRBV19 CASSNGDYTDTQYF
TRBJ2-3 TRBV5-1 CASSSRGPNTDTQYF
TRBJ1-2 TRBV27 CASRRNREVSYGYTF